This entry lists 12 T cell receptor beta chains sequenced from one sample in a study of T cells after yellow fever vaccination. TCRdb reprocessed the 5' RACE reads with MiXCR, giving one entry per CDR3 protein. Of some 420,000 distinct CDR3 sequences listed, under 20% were seen once; the top ten hold about a sixth. Sequences were derived from PBMCs, sampled before the yellow fever booster vaccination. These receptors originate from a man between 18 and 29 years old who received the YFV17D yellow fever vaccine.

This clonotype appeared a few times. The rearrangement joins TRBV9 to TRBJ2-1; weak D call: TRBD1 (5 bases). This CDR3 spans 13 amino acids. V was clipped by 0 bases and J by 9 bases, with 10 bases between them. Germline V CDR1 and CDR2: SGDLS, YYNGEE. For the CDR3, the DNA is TGTGCCAGCAGCGTAGCTGGGGCCGGTGAGCAGTTCTTC. It codes for CASSVAGAGEQFF.

The chain joins TRBV10-3 to TRBJ2-2; D not certain. V gave up 4 bases and J gave up 4 bases, with 13 bases separating them. This CDR3 has 15 residues. Germline V gene lookup returns CDR1 ENHRY and CDR2 SYGVKD. As DNA, the CDR3 is TGTGCCATCAGTGTGACCCAGGACCTCACCGGGGAGCTGTTTTTT. It specifies CAISVTQDLTGELFF.

This clonotype was found a few times. The chain links TRBV7-9 to TRBJ2-5; D may be TRBD2 (5 bases). The CDR3 spans 16 residues. CDR1 SEHNR and CDR2 FQNEAQ come from the germline V gene (reference sequence). The V end lost 5 bases, the J end lost 4 bases, and 20 bases lay between the germline ends. Here the CDR3 DNA reads TGTGCCAGCAGCGCGAAGCAAACTAGTCTTGGAGAGACCCAGTACTTC. Translated: CASSAKQTSLGETQYF.

This clonotype showed up many times. This chain connects TRBV7-3 to TRBJ1-1, with D hard to call. Trimming took 1 base from V and 4 from J, leaving 16 bases between them. Germline CDR1 is SGHTA and CDR2 is FQGTGA. The CDR3 consists of 16 residues. CDR3: CASSLNAAKMGTEAFF. CDR3 DNA sequence: TGTGCCAGCAGCTTAAATGCCGCGAAAATGGGCACTGAAGCTTTCTTT.

This chain uses TRBV7-2 with TRBJ2-5; 8 positions match TRBD2. There are 12 residues in the CDR3. V shed 0 bases and J 13 bases; nucleotides not matched to a gene: 4. Germline V CDR1 and CDR2: SGHTA, FQGNSA. CDR3 in DNA: TGTGCCAGCAGCTTAGCGCCGGGACTAGTGTACTTC. Translation: CASSLAPGLVYF. The entire variable domain, with the rest obtained from reference TRBV7-2 and TRBJ2-5, is as follows: GAGVSQSPSNKVTEKGKDVELRCDPISGHTALYWYRQSLGQGLEFLIYFQGNSAPDKSGLPSDRFSAERTGGSVSTLTIQRTQQEDSAVYLCASSLAPGLVYFGPGTRLLVL.

This clonotype was counted between two and nine times. V usage is TRBV7-2 and J usage is TRBJ1-5; D might be TRBD1 (6 bases). V was shortened by 1 base and J by 1 base, with 11 bases between the two germline ends. Germline V gives CDR1 SGHTA, CDR2 FQGNSA. The CDR3 runs 16 residues. The chain's CDR3 is CASSLVGGASNQPQHF. As DNA, the CDR3 is TGTGCCAGCAGCTTAGTCGGGGGGGCAAGCAATCAGCCCCAGCATTTT.

This clonotype occurred many times. The chain recombines TRBV4-1 with TRBJ2-1; D ambiguous. V was shortened by 1 base and J by 3 bases, with 10 bases between the two germline ends. The CDR3 spans 15 residues. Germline CDR1 reads MGHRA; CDR2 reads YSYEKL. CDR3 sequence (DNA): TGCGCCAGCAGCCAAGCCCACCCCGGCTACAATGAGCAGTTCTTC. It encodes CASSQAHPGYNEQFF.

V gene TRBV7-9 combines with J gene TRBJ1-2; possible D gene TRBD1, 5 bases. V gave up 0 bases and J gave up 4 bases, with 12 bases separating them. Germline V lookup: CDR1 SEHNR, CDR2 FQNEAQ (reference sequence). This CDR3 has 15 amino acids. The CDR3 here is CASSLALGERYGYTF. CDR3 sequence (DNA): TGTGCCAGCAGCTTAGCGTTAGGGGAACGCTATGGCTACACCTTC.

The gene calls are TRBV12-3 or TRBV12-4 and TRBJ2-4, with D unclear. V lost 6 bases and J 0 bases, leaving 15 bases between the germline ends. This CDR3 has 16 residues. CDR3 in amino acids: CASSPGRLGAKNIQYF. CDR3 DNA: TGTGCCAGCAGCCCCGGACGGCTGGGAGCCAAAAACATTCAGTACTTC.

This clonotype was counted a few times. This chain links TRBV10-3 with TRBJ1-3, with TRBD1 as a possible D gene (5 bases). Between the trimmed V and J ends, which lost 3 bases and 2 bases, there was a span of 17 bases. CDR3 length equals 17 residues. CDR1 and CDR2 (germline): ENHRY, SYGVKD. The CDR3 DNA is TGTGCCATCAGTGACCGGGGCACCGACCTAGCTGGAAACACCATATATTTT. It is translated as CAISDRGTDLAGNTIYF.

This chain links TRBV6-5 with TRBJ2-7; tentative D call: TRBD2 (6 bases). The germline V and J ends were trimmed by 6 bases and 2 bases, with 14 bases remaining between them. The CDR3 runs to 14 residues. In germline, CDR1 is MNHEY, CDR2 SVGAGI. The CDR3 spells CASRGTAGTYEQYF. Here the CDR3 DNA reads TGTGCCAGCAGGGGGACTGCCGGAACCTACGAGCAGTACTTC.

This clonotype occurred a few times. V is TRBV20-1 and J is TRBJ2-7; D remains unclear. This CDR3 comprises 12 residues. The V gene lost 2 bases and the J gene lost 3 bases, with 8 bases spanning the gap. CDR1 DFQATT and CDR2 SNEGSKA come from the germline V gene (reference sequence). The CDR3 protein is CSARQANYEQYF. The CDR3 nucleotides are TGCAGTGCTAGACAGGCCAACTACGAGCAGTACTTC.